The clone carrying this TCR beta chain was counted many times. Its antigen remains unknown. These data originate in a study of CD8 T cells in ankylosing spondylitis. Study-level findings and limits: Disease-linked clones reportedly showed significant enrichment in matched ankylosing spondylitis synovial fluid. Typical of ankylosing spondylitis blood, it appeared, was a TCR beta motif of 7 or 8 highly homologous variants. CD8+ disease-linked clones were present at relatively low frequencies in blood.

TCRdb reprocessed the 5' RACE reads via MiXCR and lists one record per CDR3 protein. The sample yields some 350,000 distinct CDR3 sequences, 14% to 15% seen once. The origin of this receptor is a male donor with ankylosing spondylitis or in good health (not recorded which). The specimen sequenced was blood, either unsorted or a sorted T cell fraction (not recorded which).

CDR3 nucleotide sequence: TGCAGCGTTATTCCGGCCCAAGAGACCCAGTACTTC. The encoded protein is CSVIPAQETQYF. The rearrangement uses TRBV29-1 and TRBJ2-5; D uncertain. The V end was cut by 5 bases, the J end by 1 base, with 8 bases between. The CDR3 is 12 amino acids. The V gene's germline CDR1 is SQVTM and CDR2 ANQGSEA.